This T cell receptor beta chain was sequenced in a study of blood T cell repertoires in COVID-19. V was clipped by 0 bases and J by 6 bases, with 11 bases between them. The CDR3 sequence is 14 residues long. Germline CDR1 and CDR2: SGHTA and FQGNSA. Data came from immunoSEQ multiplex PCR; TCRdb stores just in-frame clones and leaves some out. The sample has about 400,000 clones, around 87% seen once. The source of this sequence is a man between 35 and 55 years old in a cohort exposed to, infected with or recovered from COVID-19 (not recorded which). V usage is TRBV7-2 and J usage is TRBJ1-2; perhaps TRBD1 as D (6 bases). Sequencing was carried out using PBMCs or T cells enriched from blood (not recorded which). The CDR3 is CASSLAGAGDGYTF. CDR3 nucleotide sequence: TGTGCCAGCAGCTTAGCGGGGGCAGGGGATGGCTACACCTTC.